Here is one TCR beta chain with its context. Its specificity is not known. The sample belongs to a study of cytomegalovirus exposure and HLA in healthy donors. Whole-study results and caveats: Generally TCR sequences proved uncommon, though certain public TCRs appeared in numerous donors. A later analysis found that most CMV-associated TCR beta chains appeared HLA-restricted.

A multiplex PCR was run with 60 Vbeta primers and 13 Jbeta primers. Profiled with immunoSEQ multiplex PCR; TCRdb holds only in-frame clones, not every one. The sample yields around 150,000 clones, approximately 70% seen once. The donors were healthy bone marrow donors. Not recorded for this donor was the CMV serostatus. The length of the CDR3 is 12 residues. After removal of 6 bases from V and 9 bases from J, the junction contained 7 bases not matched to a gene. Germline CDR1 reads MNHEY; CDR2 reads SVGAGI. The source of this sequence is a human donor in good health. The rearrangement joins TRBV6-5 to TRBJ1-2; 7 nucleotides line up with TRBD1. What was sequenced was PBMCs. This CDR3 reads CASSYGQDSYTF. CDR3 nucleotides: TGTGCCAGCAGCTACGGACAGGACAGCTACACCTTC.